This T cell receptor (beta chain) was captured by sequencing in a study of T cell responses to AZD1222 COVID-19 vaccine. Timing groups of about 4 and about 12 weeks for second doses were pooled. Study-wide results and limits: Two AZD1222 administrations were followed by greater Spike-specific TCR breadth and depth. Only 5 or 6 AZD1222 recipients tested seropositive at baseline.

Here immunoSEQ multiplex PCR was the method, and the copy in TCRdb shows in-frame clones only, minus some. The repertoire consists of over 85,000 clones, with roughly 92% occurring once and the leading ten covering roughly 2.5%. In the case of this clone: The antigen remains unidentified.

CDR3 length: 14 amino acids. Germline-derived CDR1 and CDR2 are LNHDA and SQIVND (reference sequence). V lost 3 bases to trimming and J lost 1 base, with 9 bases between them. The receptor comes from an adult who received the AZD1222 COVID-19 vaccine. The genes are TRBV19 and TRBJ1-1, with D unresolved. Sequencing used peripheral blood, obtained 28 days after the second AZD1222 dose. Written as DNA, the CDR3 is TGTGCCAGTAGTATCATAGCAGGGAACACTGAAGCTTTCTTT. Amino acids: CASSIIAGNTEAFF.